This TCR beta chain was identified in a study of OX40 agonist ivuxolimab in advanced cancers. Study-level background: Three patients, one with hepatocellular carcinoma and two with cutaneous melanoma, responded partially.

Sequenced by immunoSEQ multiplex PCR; TCRdb stores in-frame clones only, minus some. Found here are under 70,000 clones, 80% to 90% of them singletons; the top ten hold about 6.5%. Excluded were patients having autoimmune disease history or systemic immunosuppression. V was shortened by 5 bases and J by 1 base, with 3 bases between the two germline ends. The germline gives CDR1 SEHNR, CDR2 FQNEAQ (reference sequence). The CDR3 is made up of 13 amino acids. The specimen comprised CD4+ or CD8+ T cells sorted from blood, sampled in a trial of the OX40 agonist ivuxolimab. This clonotype originated in an adult with an advanced solid tumor such as melanoma, head and neck, liver or kidney cancer. The genes are TRBV7-9 and TRBJ2-6; no firm D call. The CDR3 sequence is CASSHSGANVLTF. The CDR3 nucleotides read TGTGCCAGCAGCCATTCTGGGGCCAACGTCCTGACTTTC. Using reference TRBV7-9 and TRBJ2-6 for the parts outside the CDR3, the full variable domain is DTGVSQNPRHKITKRGQNVTFRCDPISEHNRLYWYRQTLGQGPEFLTYFQNEAQLEKSRLLSDRFSAERPKGSFSTLEIQRTEQGDSAMYLCASSHSGANVLTFGAGSRLTVL.